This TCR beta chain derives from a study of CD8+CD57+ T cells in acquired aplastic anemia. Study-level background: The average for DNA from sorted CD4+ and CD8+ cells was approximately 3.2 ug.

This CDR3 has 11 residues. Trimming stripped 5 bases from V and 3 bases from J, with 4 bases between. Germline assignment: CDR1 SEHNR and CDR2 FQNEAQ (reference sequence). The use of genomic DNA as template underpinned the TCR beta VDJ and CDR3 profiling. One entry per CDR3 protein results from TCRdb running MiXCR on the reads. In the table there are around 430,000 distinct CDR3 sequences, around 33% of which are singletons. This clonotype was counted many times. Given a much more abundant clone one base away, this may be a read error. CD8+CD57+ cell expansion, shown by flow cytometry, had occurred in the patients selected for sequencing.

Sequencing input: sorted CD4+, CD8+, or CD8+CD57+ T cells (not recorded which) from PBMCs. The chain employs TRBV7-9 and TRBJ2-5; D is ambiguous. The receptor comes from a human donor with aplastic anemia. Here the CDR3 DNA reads TGTGCCAGCAGCATGAAAGAGACCCAGTACTTC. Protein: CASSMKETQYF. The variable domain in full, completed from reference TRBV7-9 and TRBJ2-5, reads DTGVSQNPRHKITKRGQNVTFRCDPISEHNRLYWYRQTLGQGPEFLTYFQNEAQLEKSRLLSDRFSAERPKGSFSTLEIQRTEQGDSAMYLCASSMKETQYFGPGTRLLVL.